Shown below are 6 T cell receptor beta chains from a single sample sequenced in a study of Ad26.COV2.S vaccination and SARS-CoV-2 variants. Noted treatment: some 20 received Ad26.COV2.S at low or high dose, single or two shots; several received placebo; per-sample allocation not given. Day 63 after the first vaccine or placebo injection was the time point for sampling. Sequencing was performed with immunoSEQ multiplex PCR; in TCRdb, only in-frame clones are kept and a portion is missing. Counted here are 440,000 or so clones, roughly nine tenths occurring once; the ten biggest clones make up over 1.5%. Sequencing was performed on peripheral blood, taken in a trial of Ad26.COV2.S vaccine versus placebo. The origin of the receptors is a person between 18 and 65 years old who received the Ad26.COV2.S COVID-19 vaccine or a placebo.

The chain uses TRBV5-4 and TRBJ1-2, with D hard to call. Germline CDR1 SGHNT, CDR2 YYREEE (reference sequence). V gave up 4 bases and J gave up 2 bases, with 12 bases separating them. CDR3 length: 14 amino acids. In DNA, the CDR3 is TGTGCCAGCAGCCCAAGTGCGAGAAACTATGGCTACACCTTC. It translates to CASSPSARNYGYTF.

The CDR3 DNA reads as TGTGCCAGCAGTTTGGGCAGGGGGCCTAACTATGGCTACACCTTC. Translation gives CASSLGRGPNYGYTF. The rearrangement uses TRBV6-5 and TRBJ1-2; TRBD1 matches at 8 bases. Trimming at V came to 4 bases and at J to 0 bases, leaving 4 bases not matched to a gene. Germline V gives CDR1 MNHEY, CDR2 SVGAGI. This CDR3 contains 15 residues.

V and J are TRBV14 and TRBJ1-2; 10 bases map to TRBD1. The V segment lost 4 bases and the J segment 7 bases; nucleotides outside the gene matches: 3. From germline, CDR1 is SGHDN and CDR2 FVKESK. This CDR3 has 13 amino acids. The CDR3 DNA reads as TGTGCCAGCAGCCTGACAGGGGGCAGTGGCTACACCTTC. This encodes CASSLTGGSGYTF.

The V gene is TRBV7-6, the J gene TRBJ2-5; 8 positions match TRBD2. The CDR3 extends over 18 amino acids. Losses at the gene ends were 1 base for V and 5 bases for J; bases not matched to a gene: 15. Per germline, CDR1 SGHVS and CDR2 FNYEAQ. CDR3 region: CASSLGVLRAGVGETQYF. Written as DNA, the CDR3 is TGTGCCAGCAGCTTAGGGGTCTTAAGAGCGGGAGTGGGGGAGACCCAGTACTTC.

The V and J genes are TRBV7-9 and TRBJ2-1, with a possible D match to TRBD1 (5 bases). Trimming took off 5 bases at V and 9 bases at J, with 14 bases between the two ends. CDR1 and CDR2 (germline): SEHNR, FQNEAQ (reference sequence). This CDR3 contains 13 residues. The CDR3 region is CASSQRTLGEQFF. CDR3 coding DNA: TGTGCCAGCAGCCAACGGACACTGGGTGAGCAGTTCTTC.

This clone showed up just once. The chain employs TRBV6-8 and TRBJ2-7; possible D gene TRBD1, 6 bases. This CDR3 has 14 amino acids. V was pared by 6 bases and J by 3 bases, with 15 bases between. Per the germline V gene, CDR1 is MNHGY and CDR2 is SAAAGT. CDR3 protein: CASSADRPVYEQYF. DNA for the CDR3: TGTGCCAGCAGCGCCGACAGGCCCGTCTACGAGCAGTACTTC.